This T cell receptor (beta chain) was observed in a study of vaccination effects on CD4 cells after COVID-19. The CDR3 has 18 amino acids. V lost 3 bases and J lost 7, with 24 bases in between. From germline, CDR1 is MGHDK and CDR2 SYGVNS. This clone was seen a handful of times. Its target is unknown. Data came from immunoSEQ multiplex PCR; TCRdb stores just in-frame clones and leaves some out. This table has tens of thousands of clones, more than 60% appearing once. Investigators separated out CD4+ T cells once around 9 days of culture had passed. The clonotype comes from a human donor who had a prior SARS-CoV-2 infection. The chain recombines TRBV25-1 with TRBJ1-4; D may be TRBD1 (5 bases). This sample comprised CD4+ T cells from PBMCs cultured without peptide, obtained before COVID-19 vaccination. Here the CDR3 DNA reads TGTGCCAGCAGTGACTTTTTAAACAGACGCCTCGGGGGTGAAAAACTGTTTTTT. This codes for CASSDFLNRRLGGEKLFF.